This is a list of T cell receptor beta chains from one sample in a study of shared clonotypes between healthy human individuals. Only in-frame clones appear in the TCRdb table, and some are missing; sequencing was by immunoSEQ multiplex PCR. This table holds 2,500,000 or so clones, roughly 93% found once. Sample: naive CD4+ T cells from PBMCs. The receptors stem from a man between 18 and 29 years old in good health. Some clones in this sample may be carry-over from other donors' samples. CDR3s include the opening cysteine and the closing phenylalanine or tryptophan. The D gene is left open where the match is weak. Clone size appears in some rows only: once, few, many, or a class for an expanded clone.

>TRBD2|TRBJ2-1|TRBV29-1|-
CSVVRSGGPPDNEQFF
TGCAGCGTTGTGAGGTCGGGAGGCCCCCCGGACAATGAGCAGTTCTTC
>-|TRBJ1-3|TRBV5-8|-
CASSLESGDGSGNTIYF
TGTGCCAGCAGCTTGGAATCCGGGGACGGCTCTGGAAACACCATATATTTT
>TRBD2|TRBJ2-2|TRBV25-1|-
CASTSSGGDTGELFF
TGTGCCAGCACCTCTTCGGGGGGGGACACCGGGGAGCTGTTTTTT
>-|TRBJ2-6|TRBV5-1|-
CASSLAGSSGANVLTF
TGCGCCAGCAGCTTGGCGGGTAGCTCTGGGGCCAACGTCCTGACTTTC
>TRBD1|TRBJ1-2|TRBV7-9|-
CASSPDRVNYGYTF
TGTGCCAGCAGCCCGGACAGGGTTAACTATGGCTACACCTTC
>-|TRBJ1-1|TRBV29-1|-
CSAQGVTEAFF
TGCAGCGCCCAGGGAGTCACTGAAGCTTTCTTT
>-|TRBJ2-7|TRBV4-3|-
CASSPGILGYEQYF
TGCGCCAGCAGCCCTGGGATACTAGGATACGAGCAGTACTTC
>-|TRBJ1-2|TRBV25-1|-
CASSDTGRYGYTF
TGTGCCAGCAGTGATACAGGGAGGTATGGCTACACCTTC
>-|TRBJ1-1|TRBV30|-
CAWSRRRGDTEAFF
TGTGCCTGGAGTAGGCGGCGGGGGGACACTGAAGCTTTCTTT
>TRBD1|TRBJ1-4|TRBV30|few
CAWSLWDRTNEKLFF
TGTGCCTGGAGCCTGTGGGACAGGACTAATGAAAAACTGTTTTTT
>-|TRBJ1-1|TRBV5-4|few
CASSLRQALNTEAFF
TGTGCCAGCAGCCTGCGACAAGCTTTGAACACTGAAGCTTTCTTT
>-|TRBJ2-7|TRBV6-5|-
CASSPRAGTYEQYF
TGTGCCAGCAGTCCCCGGGCAGGCACCTACGAGCAGTACTTC
>TRBD1|TRBJ1-2|TRBV7-6|-
CASSSIRDRVGYTF
TGTGCCAGCAGCTCTATCCGGGACAGGGTTGGCTACACCTTC
>TRBD2|TRBJ2-7|TRBV6-1|-
CASTGTSGSRYEQYF
TGTGCCAGTACCGGGACTAGCGGGAGCCGCTACGAGCAGTACTTC
>-|TRBJ2-7|TRBV28|once
CASTNSYEQYF
TGTGCCAGCACCAACTCCTACGAGCAGTACTTC
>-|TRBJ2-7|TRBV6-6|-
CASSYLPTVTSEQYF
TGTGCCAGCAGTTACCTACCAACAGTGACCTCCGAGCAGTACTTC
>-|TRBJ2-1|TRBV7-7|-
CASSLAEGSYNEQFF
TGTGCCAGCAGCTTAGCTGAAGGCTCCTACAATGAGCAGTTCTTC
>-|TRBJ1-6|TRBV11-3|-
CASSLAAYNSPLHF
TGTGCCAGCAGCTTAGCTGCTTATAATTCACCCCTCCACTTT
>-|TRBJ1-3|TRBV7-3|-
CASSQMGRTKGNTIYF
TGTGCCAGCAGCCAGATGGGCCGGACAAAAGGAAACACCATATATTTT
>TRBD2|TRBJ2-1|TRBV28|-
CASTIAGGPGNEQFF
TGTGCCAGCACCATAGCGGGAGGGCCGGGCAATGAGCAGTTCTTC
>TRBD2|TRBJ2-1|TRBV5-4|-
CASSLKAGAKDEQFF
TGTGCCAGCAGCTTAAAGGCGGGAGCCAAGGATGAGCAGTTCTTC
>TRBD1|TRBJ2-6|TRBV9|-
CASSDRDSLSGANVLTF
TGTGCCAGCAGCGACCGGGACAGCCTCTCTGGGGCCAACGTCCTGACTTTC